This T cell receptor (beta chain) stems from a study of cytomegalovirus exposure and HLA in healthy donors. At the level of the study: Clustering assigned 81% of the roughly 380 genotyped donors to the Caucasian-associated ancestry cluster.

Concerning this clone: The antigen is unknown.

CDR3 size: 12 residues. Germline V gene sequence: CDR1 SGHAT, CDR2 FQNNGV. V lost 6 bases and J 3 bases, leaving 5 bases between the germline ends. Study-level findings and limits: Data from an earlier analysis indicated that most TCR beta V segments were productive either about 87% or about 30% of the time.

Primers: 60 Vbeta forward and 13 Jbeta reverse. The data were produced by immunoSEQ multiplex PCR, yet TCRdb's version contains in-frame clones alone and is incomplete. Among 150,000 to 200,000 clones listed, approximately 81% were seen once. The material sequenced was PBMCs. This chain links TRBV11-2 with TRBJ2-2; unclear D gene. The receptor was derived from a woman in her forties or fifties in good health and CMV-seronegative. In DNA, the CDR3 is TGTGCCAGCAGGTTCGACACCGGGGAGCTGTTTTTT. It encodes CASRFDTGELFF.